A selection of T cell receptor beta chains follows, all from one sample in a study of T cells in Graves' hyperthyroidism and ophthalmopathy. Each CDR3 protein gets one entry after TCRdb re-called the multiplex PCR reads with MiXCR. The sample yields fewer than 900,000 distinct CDR3 sequences, approximately 19% seen once. Sequenced: blood. The receptors were gathered from a woman aged 50 to 60 with Graves' hyperthyroidism that later progressed to Graves' ophthalmopathy. Both conserved end residues are part of each CDR3. A D gene is named only where the DNA matches it firmly. Clone size is shown for a subset of rows, as once, few, many or a class of expanded clone.

>TRBJ1-1|few|TRBV7-9|TRBD1
CASSPPDDRGAFF
TGTGCCAGCAGCCCCCCCGACGACAGGGGAGCTTTCTTT
>TRBJ2-3|NA|TRBV4-2|TRBD2
CASSQESGLETDTQYF
TGTGCCAGCAGCCAAGAATCAGGACTAGAGACAGATACGCAGTATTTT
>TRBJ2-3|NA|TRBV12-3/TRBV12-4|NA
CASSLAGAGVDTQYF
TGTGCCAGCAGTTTAGCGGGGGCTGGAGTAGATACGCAGTATTTT
>TRBJ2-1|NA|TRBV5-4|TRBD2
CASSAGSGGNNEQFF
TGTGCCAGCAGCGCAGGTAGCGGGGGTAACAATGAGCAGTTCTTC
>TRBJ2-3|few|TRBV6-6|NA
CASSYSISTQYF
TGTGCCAGCAGTTACTCGATCTCCACGCAGTATTTT
>TRBJ2-7|NA|TRBV7-9|NA
CASSSIDYEQYF
TGTGCCAGCAGCTCAATAGACTACGAGCAGTACTTC
>TRBJ1-5|many|TRBV2|NA
CASRVKPNQPQHF
TGTGCCAGCAGAGTCAAACCCAATCAGCCCCAGCATTTT
>TRBJ2-7|NA|TRBV6-2/TRBV6-3|NA
CASSYSRDDTYEQYF
TGTGCCAGCAGTTACTCGAGAGATGACACCTACGAGCAGTACTTC
>TRBJ1-5|NA|TRBV24-1|NA
CATSVPDWGGQPQHF
TGTGCCACCAGTGTTCCCGATTGGGGGGGGCAGCCCCAGCATTTT
>TRBJ2-3|many|TRBV6-1|NA
CANSDRGSASTDTQYF
TGTGCCAACTCCGACCGGGGCAGTGCTAGCACAGATACGCAGTATTTT
>TRBJ1-6|NA|TRBV27|NA
CASSLSLNSPLHF
TGTGCCAGCAGTTTATCTCTTAATTCACCCCTCCACTTT
>TRBJ2-1|few|TRBV11-2|NA
CASSISPGANEQFF
TGTGCCAGCAGCATCTCCCCAGGGGCCAATGAGCAGTTCTTC
>TRBJ1-1|many|TRBV30|TRBD1
CACEAGGALVDTEAFF
TGTGCCTGTGAGGCAGGGGGCGCGTTGGTAGACACTGAAGCTTTCTTT
>TRBJ2-3|many|TRBV3-1|TRBD2
CASSNGLAGARGDTQYF
TGTGCCAGCAGCAACGGACTAGCGGGGGCACGGGGAGATACGCAGTATTTT
>TRBJ1-1|NA|TRBV4-1|TRBD1
CASSQDGQGGIEAFF
TGCGCCAGCAGCCAAGATGGACAGGGGGGAATTGAAGCTTTCTTT
>TRBJ1-4|NA|TRBV15|NA
CATSRDPPALEVEKLFF
TGTGCCACCAGCAGAGATCCACCGGCCCTGGAGGTAGAAAAACTGTTTTTT
>TRBJ1-3|NA|TRBV9|NA
CASSVQSGGGNTIYF
TGTGCCAGCAGCGTACAATCAGGAGGGGGAAACACCATATATTTT
>TRBJ2-7|NA|TRBV27|TRBD1
CASSPAGQGADEQYF
TGTGCCAGCAGCCCCGCGGGACAGGGGGCCGACGAGCAGTACTTC
>TRBJ1-2|NA|TRBV27|TRBD1
CASRTGSSGSYTF
TGTGCCAGCCGGACAGGCAGTTCTGGAAGCTACACCTTC
>TRBJ2-5|few|TRBV20-1|NA
CSGWHRPGTQYF
TGCAGTGGGTGGCACCGACCCGGGACCCAGTACTTC
>TRBJ1-1|many|TRBV5-1|NA
CASSLLGASTEAFF
TGCGCCAGCAGCTTGTTAGGGGCGTCCACTGAAGCTTTCTTT
>TRBJ1-4|few|TRBV29-1|TRBD1
CSVKDRVGEKLFF
TGCAGCGTGAAGGACAGGGTTGGGGAAAAACTGTTTTTT
>TRBJ2-5|NA|TRBV27|TRBD2
CASSTSLGTSFRETQYF
TGTGCCAGCAGTACATCCCTCGGGACTAGTTTTAGGGAGACCCAGTACTTC
>TRBJ2-7|many|TRBV27|NA
CASSLSGIYEQYF
TGTGCCAGCAGTTTATCTGGCATCTACGAGCAGTACTTC
>TRBJ1-2|many|TRBV6-1|TRBD1
CASDPRDRGYGYTF
TGTGCCAGCGACCCAAGGGACAGGGGATATGGCTACACCTTC
>TRBJ1-3|many|TRBV2|NA
CASTIRSSGNTIYF
TGTGCCAGCACTATCCGCAGCTCTGGAAACACCATATATTTT